This T cell receptor (beta chain) stems from a study of vaccination effects on CD4 cells after COVID-19. Prior to sequencing, the ViraFEST assay stimulated PBMC with viral peptide pools, which expanded the antigen-specific CD4+ T cells. CD4+ T cells were isolated after nine to ten days of culture. Prior SARS-CoV-2 infection was absent in the vaccine recipients, as shown by negative nucleocapsid antibodies. Each culture had half its medium swapped for IL-2 medium on days 3 and 7. Measured with immunoSEQ multiplex PCR; TCRdb has only the in-frame clones, and not every one. The sample yields approximately 23,000 clones, 65% to 70% seen once. Per germline, CDR1 SNHLY and CDR2 FYNNEI. The V end lost 8 bases, the J end lost 3 bases, and 17 bases lay between the germline ends. The CDR3 loop spans 15 amino acids. As for this clone: The antigen remains undetermined.

The receptor's source is a human donor who received a COVID-19 vaccine. The sample here was CD4+ T cells from PBMCs cultured with HCoV-NL63 spike peptides, taken before COVID-19 vaccination. The chain combines TRBV2 with TRBJ1-5; D possibly corresponds to TRBD1 (5 bases). The CDR3 reads CASGRDRGDNQPQHF. The CDR3 bases are TGTGCCAGCGGTAGGGACCGGGGGGACAATCAGCCCCAGCATTTT.